The 25 T cell receptor beta chains below were found in one sample sequenced in a study of identical twins. TCRdb reprocessed the 5' RACE reads via MiXCR and lists one record per CDR3 protein. The sample lists approximately 680,000 distinct CDR3 sequences; 7% to 7.5% were seen once. The sample was also linked to a second study, of yellow fever vaccine responses in identical twins.

Specimen: PBMCs. These receptors all stem from a woman between 18 and 29 years old in good health.

CDR3 amino acids: CASSEPGRGPDTQYF. CDR3 bases: TGTGCCAGCAGTGAACCAGGCAGGGGCCCAGATACGCAGTATTTT. The chain recombines TRBV2 with TRBJ2-3, with a tentative D call TRBD1 (6 bases). Trimming left V 2 bases short and J 4 bases short, with 13 bases between. Germline CDR1 and CDR2: SNHLY and FYNNEI. The CDR3 spans 15 residues.

The chain carries TRBV4-1 and TRBJ2-5; 9 nucleotides match TRBD2. This CDR3 comprises 18 residues. Germline CDR1 reads MGHRA; CDR2 reads YSYEKL. The V segment lost 1 base and the J segment 5 bases; nucleotides outside the gene matches: 14. The CDR3 bases are TGCGCCAGCAGCCAAGGGCCCCGGGCTAGCGGGATGTTGGAGACCCAGTACTTC. Protein product: CASSQGPRASGMLETQYF.

This clonotype was detected ten times or more. The V call is TRBV7-2, the J call TRBJ1-1, with no clear D. The CDR3 is 14 amino acids. V shed 5 bases and J shed 4 bases, with 14 bases lying between them. Germline V gene data show CDR1 as SGHTA and CDR2 as FQGNSA. This CDR3 is CASSIRVLGTEAFF. In DNA form, the CDR3 reads TGTGCCAGCAGCATTCGGGTCTTAGGCACTGAAGCTTTCTTT.

This clonotype was seen at least ten times. The chain is built from TRBV12-3 or TRBV12-4 and TRBJ1-4; 7 nucleotides line up with TRBD1. The CDR3 totals 14 residues. V dropped 8 bases and J dropped 3; count of bases not matched to a gene: 6. CDR3 amino acids: CASSGGSANEKLFF. As DNA, the CDR3 is TGTGCCAGCTCAGGGGGGTCGGCTAATGAAAAACTGTTTTTT.

This clonotype was picked up many times. This rearrangement joins TRBV9 to TRBJ1-3; D not resolved. V was clipped by 3 bases and J by 0 bases, with 1 base between them. The germline V gene encodes CDR1 SGDLS and CDR2 YYNGEE. The CDR3 sequence is 12 residues long. The CDR3 DNA follows: TGTGCCAGCAGCGACTCTGGAAACACCATATATTTT. Translating gives CASSDSGNTIYF.

There are a few counts of this clonotype. This sequence joins TRBV21-1 and TRBJ2-7; the table calls TRBD2, which could not be checked here. TRBV21-1 is marked as a pseudogene. The CDR3 loop spans 15 amino acids. The CDR3 sequence: CASRPRTSGGHEQYF. The CDR3 DNA sequence: TGTGCCAGCAGGCCAAGGACTAGCGGCGGCCACGAGCAGTACTTC.

This clonotype was observed a handful of times. This chain links TRBV28 with TRBJ2-5; D gene ambiguous. Trimming cost V 6 bases and J 5 bases, with 13 bases left between them. This CDR3 contains 13 residues. Germline V gene sequence: CDR1 MDHEN, CDR2 SYDVKM. CDR3 nucleotide sequence: TGTGCCAGCAGCTCCCGACCCTTGGAGACCCAGTACTTC. This encodes CASSSRPLETQYF.

This clonotype was counted only a few times. V and J are TRBV28 and TRBJ2-2; 9 bases fit TRBD1. Per germline, CDR1 MDHEN and CDR2 SYDVKM. Losses at the gene ends were 5 bases for V and 4 bases for J; bases not matched to a gene: 5. This CDR3 has 15 residues. Here the CDR3 reads CASSPEDRGTGELFF. CDR3 nucleotides: TGTGCCAGCAGTCCCGAGGACAGGGGCACCGGGGAGCTGTTTTTT.

This clonotype has at least ten counts. This chain uses TRBV5-1 with TRBJ2-7; perhaps TRBD1 as D (6 bases). There are 17 residues in the CDR3. V gave up 3 bases and J gave up 0 bases, with 19 bases separating them. CDR1 is SGHRS, CDR2 YFSETQ, per germline. The CDR3 loop reads CASSWTRWTESSYEQYF. The CDR3 nucleotides read TGCGCCAGCAGCTGGACAAGATGGACAGAATCCTCCTACGAGCAGTACTTC.

V is TRBV28 and J is TRBJ1-6; D call uncertain. CDR3 length equals 15 residues. The V gene's germline CDR1 is MDHEN and CDR2 SYDVKM. Trimming removed 7 bases from V and 3 bases from J, with 13 bases in between. As DNA, the CDR3 is TGTGCCAGCACCCTTAGAGTCCGCTATAATTCACCCCTCCACTTT. Amino acids: CASTLRVRYNSPLHF.

This clonotype was seen a few times. The chain recombines TRBV6-1 with TRBJ2-1; TRBD1 matches at 10 bases. Unmatched junction bases numbered 12, after V lost 8 bases and J lost 8 bases. The V gene's germline CDR1 is MNHNS and CDR2 SASEGT. This CDR3 is built from 15 residues. CDR3 DNA: TGTGCCAGCGCAAAAGGGGACAGGGGTTGGGATGAGCAGTTCTTC. Translated: CASAKGDRGWDEQFF.

The chain uses TRBV5-4 and TRBJ2-2; 9 bases map to TRBD1. The trim removed 3 bases at V and 5 bases at J, leaving 8 bases unmatched. This CDR3 has 16 residues. In germline, CDR1 is SGHNT, CDR2 YYREEE (reference sequence). In DNA form, the CDR3 reads TGTGCCAGCAGCTCATCCGGGACAGGGATAACCGGGGAGCTGTTTTTT. It specifies CASSSSGTGITGELFF.

This clonotype occurred a few times. This rearrangement joins TRBV12-3 or TRBV12-4 to TRBJ2-5, with 10 bases matching TRBD1. The CDR3 loop spans 15 amino acids. The trim removed 6 bases at V and 1 base at J, leaving 5 bases unmatched. The CDR3 region is CASRGQGRSQETQYF. The CDR3 region has the DNA TGTGCCAGCAGGGGACAGGGGAGGTCCCAAGAGACCCAGTACTTC.

The V call is TRBV20-1, the J call TRBJ2-7; D might be TRBD1 or TRBD2, each matching 6 bases. The CDR3 length is 14 residues. Trimming removed 3 bases from V and 1 base from J, with 13 bases in between. CDR1 DFQATT and CDR2 SNEGSKA come from the germline V gene (reference sequence). For the CDR3, the DNA is TGCAGTGCTAGGGAGGGGGAAAGATCCTACGAGCAGTACTTC. Translating it yields CSAREGERSYEQYF.

This clonotype was seen ten or more times. CDR3: CASTEGFENEKLFF. CDR3 DNA sequence: TGTGCCAGCACTGAAGGGTTCGAAAATGAAAAACTGTTTTTT. The genes are TRBV12-3 or TRBV12-4 and TRBJ1-4, with D hard to call. The CDR3 covers 14 residues. Deletions cut 7 bases from V and 5 bases from J, with 14 bases between.

This clonotype was seen ten or more times. The chain couples TRBV5-1 to TRBJ2-2, with 7 bases fitting TRBD1. Losses at the gene ends were 7 bases for V and 0 bases for J; bases not matched to a gene: 3. This CDR3 contains 14 residues. Germline CDR1 and CDR2: SGHRS and YFSETQ. The chain's CDR3 is CASHRGPNTGELFF. The CDR3 DNA reads TGCGCCAGCCACAGGGGACCGAACACCGGGGAGCTGTTTTTT.

This clonotype was observed at least ten times. The CDR3 spells CASSPNSLEPGETYNEQFF. In DNA, the CDR3 is TGCGCCAGCAGCCCAAACTCCCTCGAGCCGGGGGAGACCTACAATGAGCAGTTCTTC. This chain joins TRBV5-1 and TRBJ2-1, with D tentatively TRBD2 (6 bases). CDR3 length: 19 amino acids. CDR1 and CDR2 from the germline V gene are SGHRS and YFSETQ. Trimming removed 4 bases from V and 2 bases from J, with 25 bases in between.

This clonotype was detected only a few times. The junction departs from germline at one end; a sequencing error may be responsible. The V call is TRBV5-1, the J call TRBJ2-7; 7 bases match TRBD1. The CDR3 covers 15 residues. The V gene's germline CDR1 is SGHRS and CDR2 YFSETQ. The CDR3 DNA reads TGCGCGAGCAGCTTTAACGCAGGGGGAGCCTACGAGCAGTACTTC. Protein sequence: CASSFNAGGAYEQYF.

This clonotype came up many times. The rearrangement links TRBV3-1 to TRBJ2-7; 7 bases map to TRBD2. CDR3 length: 15 amino acids. Germline V CDR1 and CDR2: LGHDT, YNNKEL (reference sequence). After removal of 0 bases from V and 3 bases from J, the junction contained 5 bases not matched to a gene. The CDR3 nucleotides read TGTGCCAGCAGCCAAGATCCGCGGGAGAACTACGAGCAGTACTTC. Its translation: CASSQDPRENYEQYF.

This clonotype came up many times. V is TRBV7-3 and J is TRBJ2-3, with TRBD2 matching over 7 bases. With 0 bases clipped from V and 4 bases from J, the junction kept 10 bases outside the gene matches. The CDR3 consists of 17 residues. Germline CDR1 reads SGHTA; CDR2 reads FQGTGA. Written as DNA, the CDR3 is TGTGCCAGCAGCTTAACGTTGACCGGGAGGAGCGCAGATACGCAGTATTTT. This encodes CASSLTLTGRSADTQYF.

This clonotype was found a few times. The chain is built from TRBV3-1 and TRBJ1-6, with 9 bases aligning to TRBD1. V dropped 0 bases and J dropped 9; count of bases not matched to a gene: 3. This CDR3 has 15 residues. The germline gives CDR1 LGHDT, CDR2 YNNKEL (reference sequence). The CDR3 DNA sequence: TGTGCCAGCAGCCAAGAGACAGGGGGTTTTTCACCCCTCCACTTT. It translates to CASSQETGGFSPLHF.

This clonotype was seen many times. The chain has TRBV4-1 and TRBJ1-1, with a tentative D call TRBD1 (6 bases). V shed 4 bases and J shed 5 bases, with 20 bases lying between them. The germline CDR1 and CDR2 sequences are MGHRA and YSYEKL. CDR3 length equals 16 residues. The CDR3 nucleotides are TGCGCCAGCAGCCCATCAGTCCCAGGGGCTAGGACTGAAGCTTTCTTT. It specifies CASSPSVPGARTEAFF.

Here the CDR3 DNA reads TGTGCCAGCAGCTTACTAGCGGGAGGGGACCGTGAGCAGTTCTTC. Translated, it gives CASSLLAGGDREQFF. The J gene is TRBJ2-1, the V gene TRBV11-2; 12 bases align to TRBD2. V lost 2 bases, J lost 9 bases, and 5 bases stayed unmatched. CDR1 is SGHAT, CDR2 FQNNGV, per germline. The CDR3 is 15 residues long.

The chain combines TRBV6-4 with TRBJ2-1, with 9 bases identical to TRBD2. The junction had 4 bases not matched to a gene; V was cut back by 2 bases and J by 5 bases. Germline CDR1 and CDR2: MRHNA and SNTAGT. This CDR3 comprises 15 residues. CDR3 sequence (DNA): TGTGCCAGCAGTGACGGGGCGGGGGGGAACAATGAGCAGTTCTTC. Protein sequence: CASSDGAGGNNEQFF.

This clonotype was detected only a few times. The chain combines TRBV7-9 with TRBJ2-7, with a tentative D call TRBD1 (5 bases). The CDR3 is 14 amino acids. Germline lookup yields CDR1 SEHNR and CDR2 FQNEAQ (reference sequence). V gave up 5 bases and J gave up 2 bases, with 13 bases separating them. CDR3 protein: CASSPQGFTYEQYF. The CDR3 nucleotides read TGTGCCAGCAGCCCCCAGGGCTTCACCTACGAGCAGTACTTC.